This T cell receptor (beta chain) stems from a study of shared clonotypes between healthy human individuals. Looking at the study overall: Those who served as donors were a couple of women and a few men between the ages of 18 and 49.

Notes on the study in general: In contrast to clonotypes shared by all four donors, non-shared clonotypes had lower generation probabilities. Approximately 5.3% was the fraction of naive CD4 clonotypes found shared across a few donors.

Sequencing used immunoSEQ multiplex PCR; TCRdb keeps in-frame clones, though not all of them. This table holds 1,400,000 or so clones, around 98.5% found once. V lost 5 bases and J 3 bases, leaving 16 bases between the germline ends. The germline V gene has CDR1 SGHAT and CDR2 FQNNGV. The CDR3 runs 15 residues. There were only Caucasian adults among the donors, and all lived in Nashville, Tennessee. Remarks on this clone: The antigen is not known.

This TCR came from a man younger than 40 in good health. Sequences were obtained from naive CD4+ T cells sorted from blood. Subset denoted: CD45RA+ positively selected. The J gene is TRBJ1-2, the V gene TRBV11-2; D gene ambiguous. This chain's CDR3 is CASSPRQDRDYGYTF. Written as DNA, the CDR3 is TGTGCCAGCAGCCCCAGACAAGATCGGGACTATGGCTACACCTTC.